This T cell receptor (beta chain) derives from a study of blood T cell repertoires in COVID-19. On the study more broadly: Samples of COVID-19 (acute and convalescent) were obtained from the United States, Italy and Spain.

The table came from immunoSEQ multiplex PCR; TCRdb's copy has only in-frame clones and leaves some out. Altogether around 400,000 clones are present, 80% to 95% being singletons, with the ten largest covering roughly 0.9%. The V gene's germline CDR1 is KGHSH and CDR2 LQKENI. This CDR3 is built from 16 residues. The V and J ends lost 4 bases and 6 bases respectively, with 18 bases between them. The sequence was collected from a woman between 35 and 50 years old who had been exposed to COVID-19. The chain has TRBV18 and TRBJ2-2; possible D gene TRBD1, 6 bases. Material for sequencing was PBMCs or T cells enriched from blood (not recorded which). CDR3 region: CASSLSGTPVAGELFF. Here the CDR3 DNA reads TGTGCCAGCTCACTCTCAGGGACACCTGTCGCCGGGGAGCTGTTTTTT.